The rows below give T cell receptor beta chains drawn from one sample of a study of blood T cell repertoires in COVID-19. Produced via immunoSEQ multiplex PCR; TCRdb's table is partial and in-frame only. Here the sample spans about 73,000 clones, roughly three quarters being singletons. The specimen was peripheral blood. These TCRs come from a man aged 70 or older with COVID-19, enrolled during active disease. CDR3s include the opening cysteine and the closing phenylalanine or tryptophan. The D gene is left open where the match is weak. Clone size is given for some rows only: seen once, a few or many times, or a class if the clone is expanded.

J gene	clone size	D gene	V gene	CDR3 protein	CDR3 DNA
TRBJ2-1	.	.	TRBV5-1	CASSRGQTSYNEQFF	TGCGCCAGCAGCCGGGGACAAACATCCTACAATGAGCAGTTCTTC
TRBJ1-5	.	.	TRBV12-3/TRBV12-4	CASSLRGNQPQHF	TGTGCCAGCAGTTTACGGGGCAATCAGCCCCAGCATTTT
TRBJ2-7	.	TRBD1	TRBV27	CASSFRPGQRGSYEQYF	TGTGCCAGCAGTTTTCGACCGGGACAGCGAGGCTCCTACGAGCAGTACTTC
TRBJ2-7	few	TRBD1	TRBV6-2/TRBV6-3	CASSQGDIPQEQYF	TGTGCCAGCAGTCAGGGGGACATCCCTCAGGAGCAGTACTTC
TRBJ1-5	.	.	TRBV28	CASSLVNQPQHF	TGTGCCAGCAGTTTAGTAAATCAGCCCCAGCATTTT
TRBJ1-1	.	.	TRBV28	CATGGTGNTEAFF	TGTGCCACCGGAGGGACGGGAAACACTGAAGCTTTCTTT
TRBJ1-1	.	TRBD1	TRBV5-1	CASSSQTGGTEAFF	TGCGCCAGCAGCTCCCAGACAGGGGGCACTGAAGCTTTCTTT
TRBJ2-3	.	TRBD2	TRBV4-3	CASSQDQPSGLGTDTQYF	TGCGCCAGCAGCCAAGATCAGCCTAGCGGGTTGGGAACAGATACGCAGTATTTT
TRBJ2-1	.	TRBD2	TRBV24-1	CATSELIAGGYNEQFF	TGTGCCACCAGTGAACTCATAGCGGGAGGGTACAATGAGCAGTTCTTC
TRBJ1-4	.	.	TRBV4-1	CASSQGDTQMRKLFF	TGCGCCAGCAGCCAGGGGGACACTCAGATGAGGAAACTGTTTTTT
TRBJ1-3	.	.	TRBV7-2	CASSLGHLTGNTIYF	TGTGCCAGCAGCTTGGGACATCTGACGGGAAACACCATATATTTT
TRBJ2-5	.	TRBD2	TRBV5-6	CASSLARTSGSRETQYF	TGTGCCAGCAGCTTGGCCCGGACTAGCGGGAGTCGGGAGACCCAGTACTTC
TRBJ2-7	.	.	TRBV5-1	CASSPTGGEQYF	TGCGCCAGCAGCCCCACCGGTGGCGAGCAGTACTTC